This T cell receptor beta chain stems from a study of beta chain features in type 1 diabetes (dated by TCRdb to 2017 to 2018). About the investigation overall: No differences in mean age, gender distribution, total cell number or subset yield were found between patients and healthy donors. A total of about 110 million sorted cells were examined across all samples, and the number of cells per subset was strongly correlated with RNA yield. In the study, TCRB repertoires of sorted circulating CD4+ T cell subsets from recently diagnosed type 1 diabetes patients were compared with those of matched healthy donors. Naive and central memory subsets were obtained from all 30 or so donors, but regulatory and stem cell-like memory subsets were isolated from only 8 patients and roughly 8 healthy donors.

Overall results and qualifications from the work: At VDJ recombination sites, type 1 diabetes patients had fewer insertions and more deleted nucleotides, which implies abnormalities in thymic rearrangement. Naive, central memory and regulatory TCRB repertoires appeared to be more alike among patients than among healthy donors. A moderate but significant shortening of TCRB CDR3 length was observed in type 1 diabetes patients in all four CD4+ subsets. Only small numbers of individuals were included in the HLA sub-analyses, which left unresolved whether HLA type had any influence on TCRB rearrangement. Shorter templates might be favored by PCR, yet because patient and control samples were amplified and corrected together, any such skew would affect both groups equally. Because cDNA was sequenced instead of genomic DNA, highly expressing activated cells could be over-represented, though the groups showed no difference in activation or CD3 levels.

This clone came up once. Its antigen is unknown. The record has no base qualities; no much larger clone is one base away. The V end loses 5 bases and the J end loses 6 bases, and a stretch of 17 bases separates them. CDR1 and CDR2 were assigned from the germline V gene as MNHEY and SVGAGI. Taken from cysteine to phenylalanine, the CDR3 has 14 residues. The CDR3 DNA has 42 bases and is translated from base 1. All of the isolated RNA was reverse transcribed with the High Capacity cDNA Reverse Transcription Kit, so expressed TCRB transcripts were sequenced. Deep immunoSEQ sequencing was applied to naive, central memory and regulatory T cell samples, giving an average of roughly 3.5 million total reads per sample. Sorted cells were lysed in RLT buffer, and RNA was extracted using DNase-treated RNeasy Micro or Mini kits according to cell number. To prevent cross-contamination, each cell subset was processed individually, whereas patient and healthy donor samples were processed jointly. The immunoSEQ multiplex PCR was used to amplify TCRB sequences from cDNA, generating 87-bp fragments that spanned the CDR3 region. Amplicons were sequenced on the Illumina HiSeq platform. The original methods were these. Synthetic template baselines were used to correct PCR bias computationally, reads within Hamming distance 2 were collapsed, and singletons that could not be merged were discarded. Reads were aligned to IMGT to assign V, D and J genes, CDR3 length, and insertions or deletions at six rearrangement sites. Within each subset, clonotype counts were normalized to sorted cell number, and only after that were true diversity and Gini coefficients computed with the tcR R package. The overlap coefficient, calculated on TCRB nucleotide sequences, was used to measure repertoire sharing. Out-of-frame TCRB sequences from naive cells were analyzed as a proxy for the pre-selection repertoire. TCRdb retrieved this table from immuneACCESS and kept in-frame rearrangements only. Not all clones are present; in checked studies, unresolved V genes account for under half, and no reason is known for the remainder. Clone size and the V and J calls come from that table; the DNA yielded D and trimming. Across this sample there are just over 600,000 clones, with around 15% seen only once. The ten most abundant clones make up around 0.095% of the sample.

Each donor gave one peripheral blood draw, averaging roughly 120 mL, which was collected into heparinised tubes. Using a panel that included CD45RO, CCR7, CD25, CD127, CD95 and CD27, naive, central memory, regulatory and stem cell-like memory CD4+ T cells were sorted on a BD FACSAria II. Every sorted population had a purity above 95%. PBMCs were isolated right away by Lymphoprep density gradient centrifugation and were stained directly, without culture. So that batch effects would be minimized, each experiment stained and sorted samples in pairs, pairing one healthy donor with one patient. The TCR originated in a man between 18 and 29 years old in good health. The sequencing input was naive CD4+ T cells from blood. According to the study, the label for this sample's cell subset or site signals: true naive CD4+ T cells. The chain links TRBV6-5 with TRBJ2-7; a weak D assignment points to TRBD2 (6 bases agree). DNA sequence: TGTGCCAGCAGTCCAGGGACTGCCTTTGGCGAGCAGTACTTC. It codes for CASSPGTAFGEQYF.